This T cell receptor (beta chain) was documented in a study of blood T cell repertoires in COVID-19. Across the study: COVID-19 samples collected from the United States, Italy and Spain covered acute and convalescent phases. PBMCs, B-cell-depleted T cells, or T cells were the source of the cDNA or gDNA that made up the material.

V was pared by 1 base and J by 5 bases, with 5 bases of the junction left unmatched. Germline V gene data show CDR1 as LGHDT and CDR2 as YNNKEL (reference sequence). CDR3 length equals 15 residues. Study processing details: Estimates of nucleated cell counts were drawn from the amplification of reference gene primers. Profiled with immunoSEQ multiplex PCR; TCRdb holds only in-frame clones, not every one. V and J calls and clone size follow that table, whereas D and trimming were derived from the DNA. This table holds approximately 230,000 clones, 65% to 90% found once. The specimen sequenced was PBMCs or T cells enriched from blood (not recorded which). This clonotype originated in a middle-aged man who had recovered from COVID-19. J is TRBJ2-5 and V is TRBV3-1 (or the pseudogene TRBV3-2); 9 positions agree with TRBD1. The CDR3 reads CASSQVGQGGETQYF. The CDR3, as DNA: TGTGCCAGCAGCCAAGTGGGACAGGGCGGGGAGACCCAGTACTTC.